This TCR beta chain was profiled in a study of T cells after yellow fever vaccination. Across the study: SMART-Seq v4 Ultra Low Input prepared libraries from low-cell fractions.

Each CDR3 protein is one row after TCRdb ran MiXCR on the 5' RACE reads. The sample lists fewer than 450,000 distinct CDR3 sequences; about 7.8% were seen once. Trimming cost V 5 bases and J 7 bases, with 13 bases left between them. This CDR3 spans 13 amino acids. Germline assignment: CDR1 SGDLS and CDR2 YYNGEE. The receptor was derived from a young man who received the YFV17D yellow fever vaccine. The chain couples TRBV9 to TRBJ2-1; possible D gene TRBD2, 7 bases. The sequencing used PBMCs, collected approximately 47 days after the first yellow fever vaccination. The CDR3: CASSEGGRNEQFF. CDR3 nucleotide sequence: TGTGCCAGCAGTGAGGGGGGGAGAAATGAGCAGTTCTTC.